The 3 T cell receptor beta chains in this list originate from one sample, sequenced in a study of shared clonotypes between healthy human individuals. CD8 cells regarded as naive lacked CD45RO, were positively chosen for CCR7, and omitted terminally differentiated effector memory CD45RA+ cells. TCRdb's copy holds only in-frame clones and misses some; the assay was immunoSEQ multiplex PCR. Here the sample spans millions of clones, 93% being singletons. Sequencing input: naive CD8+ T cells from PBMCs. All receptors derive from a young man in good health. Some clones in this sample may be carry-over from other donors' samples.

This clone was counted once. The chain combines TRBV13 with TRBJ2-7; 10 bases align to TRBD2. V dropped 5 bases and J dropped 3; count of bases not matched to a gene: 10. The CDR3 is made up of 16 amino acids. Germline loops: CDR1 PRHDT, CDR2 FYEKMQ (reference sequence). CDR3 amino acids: CASSPRVRTSGYEQYF. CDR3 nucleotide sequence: TGTGCCAGCAGCCCCAGGGTCCGGACTAGCGGCTACGAGCAGTACTTC.

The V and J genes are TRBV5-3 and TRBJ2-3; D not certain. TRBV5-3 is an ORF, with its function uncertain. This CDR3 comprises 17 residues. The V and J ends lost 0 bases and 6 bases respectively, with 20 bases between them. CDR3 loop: CARSLELCPHPWDTQYF. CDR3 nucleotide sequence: TGTGCCAGAAGCTTGGAACTATGCCCCCACCCCTGGGATACGCAGTATTTT.

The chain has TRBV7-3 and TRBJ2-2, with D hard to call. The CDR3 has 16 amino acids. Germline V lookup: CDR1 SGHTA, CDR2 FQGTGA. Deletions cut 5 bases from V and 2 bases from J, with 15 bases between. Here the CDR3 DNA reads TGTGCCAGCAGCCCGCATCGCAGACAAAACACCGGGGAGCTGTTTTTT. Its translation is CASSPHRRQNTGELFF. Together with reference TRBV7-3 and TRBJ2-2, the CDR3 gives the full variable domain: GAGVSQTPSNKVTEKGKYVELRCDPISGHTALYWYRQSLGQGPEFLIYFQGTGAADDSGLPNDRFFAVRPEGSVSTLKIQRTERGDSAVYLCASSPHRRQNTGELFFGEGSRLTVL.